This entry lists 2 T cell receptor beta chains sequenced from one sample in a study of blood T cell repertoires in COVID-19. Assay: immunoSEQ multiplex PCR; the TCRdb copy retains only in-frame clones and omits some. The data show 60,000 or so clones, 88% seen once. The sequenced material came from peripheral blood. These receptors were collected from a woman aged 70-85 years with active COVID-19.

This clone was picked up a small number of times. This sequence joins TRBV12-3 or TRBV12-4 and TRBJ2-3, with 12 positions matching TRBD2. The CDR3 runs to 13 residues. Written as DNA, the CDR3 is TGTGCGTCGACTAGCGGGAGTATAGATACGCAGTATTTT. Its translation is CASTSGSIDTQYF.

This chain joins TRBV25-1 and TRBJ1-5; 7 bases are shared with TRBD1. Germline V CDR1 and CDR2: MGHDK, SYGVNS. The CDR3 is 15 residues long. V shed 3 bases, J shed 4 bases, and the junction held 6 bases outside the gene matches. The CDR3: CASSDDQTGNQPQHF. CDR3 coding DNA: TGTGCCAGCAGTGACGACCAGACAGGGAATCAGCCCCAGCATTTT.